This TCR beta chain was sequenced during a study of PD-1 and CTLA-4 blockade in melanoma. Profiling relied on immunoSEQ multiplex PCR, and the TCRdb table lists in-frame clones only, not all of them. The sample holds about 28,000 clones, approximately 90% seen once. V was clipped by 3 bases and J by 5 bases, with 7 bases between them. Germline V lookup: CDR1 KGHSH, CDR2 LQKENI. The CDR3 spans 12 residues. Details on this clone: This sample also contains other DNA sequences that code for the same CDR3.

The receptor was isolated from a human donor with melanoma. J is TRBJ1-1 and V is TRBV18; unclear D gene. The specimen was CD8+ T cells from peripheral blood, collected from a patient given anti-PD-1 treatment. The DNA for the CDR3 is TGTGCCAGCTCACCGGGGAGGACTGAAGCTTTCTTT. Its translation: CASSPGRTEAFF.